This T cell receptor beta chain was captured by sequencing in a study of blood T cell repertoires in COVID-19. Overall study: Donors in the United States, Italy and Spain gave samples during acute or convalescent COVID-19. Sample material is recorded as cDNA or gDNA derived from T cells, B-cell-depleted T cells, or PBMCs.

Recovered participants had two consecutive negative NP/OP PCR tests, healthcare professional clearance, or symptom resolution. Authors' analysis steps: By means of reference gene primer amplification, nucleated cell counts were estimated. This table comes from immunoSEQ multiplex PCR, and its TCRdb copy is limited to in-frame clones, with some not included. V, J and clone size reflect that table, while D and trimming were determined from the DNA. The data hold about 250,000 clones, with about 87% observed a single time. Germline V gene sequence: CDR1 SGHTA, CDR2 FQGTGA. There are 13 residues in the CDR3. Trimming stripped 3 bases from V and 5 bases from J, with 8 bases between.

The J gene is TRBJ2-1, the V gene TRBV7-3, with D perhaps matching TRBD2 (5 bases). The sequence was collected from a woman in her forties or fifties who had recovered from COVID-19. Sequencing was carried out using PBMCs or T cells enriched from blood (not recorded which). CDR3 amino acids: CASSLSGNNEQFF. Here the CDR3 DNA reads TGTGCCAGCAGCTTGAGCGGCAACAATGAGCAGTTCTTC.